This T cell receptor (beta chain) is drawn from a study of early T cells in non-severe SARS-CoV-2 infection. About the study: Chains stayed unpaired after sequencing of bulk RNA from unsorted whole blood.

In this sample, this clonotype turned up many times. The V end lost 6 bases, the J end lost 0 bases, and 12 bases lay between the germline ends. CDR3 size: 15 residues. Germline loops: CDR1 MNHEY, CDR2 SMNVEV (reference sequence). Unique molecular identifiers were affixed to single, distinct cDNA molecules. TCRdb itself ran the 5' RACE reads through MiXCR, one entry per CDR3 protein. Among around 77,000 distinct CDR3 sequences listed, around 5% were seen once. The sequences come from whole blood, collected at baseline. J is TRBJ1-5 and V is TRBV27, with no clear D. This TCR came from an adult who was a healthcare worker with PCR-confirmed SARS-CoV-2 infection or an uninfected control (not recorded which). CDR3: CASSPLEFSNQPQHF. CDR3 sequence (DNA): TGTGCCAGCAGCCCCCTAGAGTTTAGCAATCAGCCCCAGCATTTT.